The rows below give T cell receptor beta chains drawn from one sample of a study of blood T cell repertoires in COVID-19. Data came from immunoSEQ multiplex PCR; TCRdb stores just in-frame clones and leaves some out. The sample shows some 170,000 clones, roughly 90% of them seen only once. The sample was peripheral blood. The receptors come from a woman in her fifties or sixties with acute or convalescent COVID-19. CDR3s include the opening cysteine and the closing phenylalanine or tryptophan. The D gene is left open where the match is weak. For some rows the clone size is stated as once, few or many, or as a class when expanded; others skip it.

v_call,d_call,j_call,clone_size,cdr3_aa,cdr3_nt
TRBV9,-,TRBJ2-7,-,CASSVAAGTAPYEQYF,TGTGCCAGCAGCGTAGCCGCGGGGACAGCGCCCTACGAGCAGTACTTC
TRBV9,-,TRBJ1-2,-,CASSVVPPDTSNYGYTF,TGTGCCAGCAGCGTAGTCCCCCCGGACACCTCTAACTATGGCTACACCTTC
TRBV19,TRBD1,TRBJ1-3,-,CASSARTGSDTIYF,TGTGCCAGTAGTGCCCGGACAGGGAGTGACACCATATATTTT
TRBV5-1,-,TRBJ2-5,-,CASSFGGTQYF,TGCGCCAGCAGCTTCGGCGGGACCCAGTACTTC
TRBV30,TRBD1,TRBJ1-1,-,CAWSRDRLNTEAFF,TGTGCCTGGAGTAGGGACAGGTTGAACACTGAAGCTTTCTTT
TRBV19,TRBD1,TRBJ1-5,-,CASSSSWGQGLSQPQHF,TGTGCCAGTAGTTCCTCATGGGGACAGGGGTTGTCTCAGCCCCAGCATTTT
TRBV7-3,-,TRBJ1-2,-,CASSLLGGADYGYTF,TGTGCCAGCAGCTTATTAGGTGGGGCCGACTATGGCTACACCTTC
TRBV10-2,-,TRBJ1-4,-,CASSDREKLFF,TGCGCCAGCAGTGATCGGGAAAAACTGTTTTTT
TRBV6-5,TRBD1,TRBJ2-7,-,CASSYNGRQGYEQYF,TGTGCCAGCAGTTACAACGGCCGACAGGGATACGAGCAGTACTTC
TRBV15,-,TRBJ2-1,-,CATSRDDAPGENEQFF,TGTGCCACCAGCAGAGATGACGCCCCGGGGGAGAATGAGCAGTTCTTC
TRBV11-2,-,TRBJ1-1,-,CASSHERTAFNTEAFF,TGTGCCAGCAGTCATGAACGGACAGCCTTTAACACTGAAGCTTTCTTT
TRBV3-1/TRBV3-2,TRBD2,TRBJ2-7,-,CASSQTSGTNHEQYF,TGTGCCAGCAGCCAGACCAGCGGGACTAACCACGAGCAGTACTTC
TRBV5-1,-,TRBJ2-5,-,CASSLAGDRETQYF,TGCGCCAGCAGCTTGGCCGGGGATAGGGAGACCCAGTACTTC
TRBV7-3,TRBD1,TRBJ2-1,once,CASSLMGTEYNEQFF,TGTGCCAGCAGCTTAATGGGGACAGAATACAATGAGCAGTTCTTC
TRBV2,-,TRBJ1-1,-,CASSEVRGRAEAFF,TGTGCCAGCAGTGAAGTTAGGGGGAGGGCTGAAGCTTTCTTT
TRBV12-3/TRBV12-4,-,TRBJ1-2,-,CASSHGSFGYTF,TGTGCCAGCAGCCATGGGAGTTTTGGCTACACCTTC
TRBV6-5,TRBD2,TRBJ2-7,-,CASSLGGAGGYEQYF,TGTGCCAGCAGCCTGGGGGGAGCGGGAGGCTACGAGCAGTACTTC
TRBV6-2/TRBV6-3,-,TRBJ1-1,-,CASSKPVAEAFF,TGTGCCAGCAGTAAACCAGTTGCTGAAGCTTTCTTT
TRBV5-1,TRBD2,TRBJ2-7,-,CASSPREGHYEQYF,TGCGCCAGCAGCCCCAGGGAGGGGCACTACGAGCAGTACTTC
TRBV6-2/TRBV6-3,TRBD1,TRBJ1-6,-,CASSSPTGVPYNSPLHF,TGTGCCAGCAGTTCTCCGACAGGGGTACCCTATAATTCACCCCTCCACTTT
TRBV4-1,TRBD1,TRBJ1-2,-,CASSQDLEGAYGYTF,TGCGCCAGCAGCCAAGATCTTGAGGGGGCGTATGGCTACACCTTC
TRBV7-6,TRBD1,TRBJ1-1,-,CASSQGGNTEAFF,TGTGCCAGCAGCCAGGGGGGTAACACTGAAGCTTTCTTT
TRBV7-2,TRBD1,TRBJ1-2,-,CASSFGAGQGAYGYTF,TGTGCCAGCAGCTTCGGAGCGGGACAGGGCGCCTATGGCTACACCTTC
TRBV30,-,TRBJ1-1,-,CAWDRGMNTEAFF,TGTGCCTGGGACCGGGGAATGAACACTGAAGCTTTCTTT
TRBV3-1/TRBV3-2,-,TRBJ2-7,-,CASSQTDRKRQYF,TGTGCCAGCAGCCAAACAGACAGAAAAAGGCAGTACTTC
TRBV30,-,TRBJ1-2,-,CAWSVNAYGPNYGYTF,TGTGCCTGGAGTGTAAATGCGTACGGTCCTAACTATGGCTACACCTTC
TRBV12-3/TRBV12-4,-,TRBJ1-5,-,CASSYAGNQPQHF,TGTGCCAGCAGCTACGCCGGGAATCAGCCCCAGCATTTT
TRBV18,-,TRBJ2-7,once,CASSLSGTPYEQYF,TGTGCCAGCTCACTGTCCGGGACACCATACGAGCAGTACTTC
TRBV9,TRBD2,TRBJ2-2,-,CASSVRLAENTGELFF,TGTGCCAGCAGCGTACGGCTAGCGGAGAACACCGGGGAGCTGTTTTTT
TRBV18,TRBD1,TRBJ2-1,few,CASSPPWTGVSNEQFF,TGTGCCAGCTCACCACCGTGGACAGGGGTTTCTAATGAGCAGTTCTTC
TRBV16,TRBD1,TRBJ1-6,few,CASSQSGQGNSPLHF,TGTGCCAGCAGCCAATCTGGACAGGGGAATTCACCCCTCCACTTT
TRBV4-2,-,TRBJ1-5,-,CASSQGGDRNQPQHF,TGTGCCAGCAGCCAGGGAGGGGATCGCAATCAGCCCCAGCATTTT
TRBV27,TRBD1,TRBJ2-6,-,CASSLGQGLSGANVLTF,TGTGCCAGCAGCCTGGGACAGGGACTCTCTGGGGCCAACGTCCTGACTTTC
TRBV18,-,TRBJ1-3,-,CASSPYTQQSRGDTIYF,TGTGCCAGCTCACCTTACACTCAGCAAAGTCGGGGGGACACCATATATTTT
TRBV3-1/TRBV3-2,TRBD2,TRBJ2-7,once,CASRGSGNPYEQYF,TGTGCCAGCAGGGGTAGCGGGAATCCCTACGAGCAGTACTTC